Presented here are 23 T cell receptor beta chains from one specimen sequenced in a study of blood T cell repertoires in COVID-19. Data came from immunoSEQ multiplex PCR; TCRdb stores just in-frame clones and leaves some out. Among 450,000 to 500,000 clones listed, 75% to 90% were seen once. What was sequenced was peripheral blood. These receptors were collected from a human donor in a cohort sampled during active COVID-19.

The CDR3 DNA reads TGTGCCAGCAGTTCCCGGACTTACAATGAGCAGTTCTTC. Amino acid sequence: CASSSRTYNEQFF. This chain uses TRBV6-5 with TRBJ2-1; D may be TRBD2 (5 bases). Trimming took off 4 bases at V and 4 bases at J, with 8 bases between the two ends. This CDR3 spans 13 amino acids. Germline loops: CDR1 MNHEY, CDR2 SVGAGI.

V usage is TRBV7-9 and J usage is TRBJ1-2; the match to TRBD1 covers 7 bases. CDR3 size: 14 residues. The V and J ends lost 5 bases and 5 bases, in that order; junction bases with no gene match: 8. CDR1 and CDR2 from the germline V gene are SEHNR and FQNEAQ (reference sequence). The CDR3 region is CASSPGVQGYGYTF. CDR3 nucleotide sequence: TGTGCCAGCAGCCCAGGGGTACAGGGGTATGGCTACACCTTC.

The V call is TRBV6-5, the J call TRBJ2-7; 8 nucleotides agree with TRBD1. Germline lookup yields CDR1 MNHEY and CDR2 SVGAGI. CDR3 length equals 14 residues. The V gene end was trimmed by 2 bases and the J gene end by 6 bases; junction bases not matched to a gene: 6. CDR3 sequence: CASSYDRGPGEQYF. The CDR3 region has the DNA TGTGCCAGCAGTTACGACAGGGGTCCCGGCGAGCAGTACTTC.

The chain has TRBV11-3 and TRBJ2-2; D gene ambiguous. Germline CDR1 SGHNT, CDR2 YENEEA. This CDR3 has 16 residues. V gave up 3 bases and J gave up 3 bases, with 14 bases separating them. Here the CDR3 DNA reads TGTGCCAGCAGCTTTGATTCTTCGGAGTACACCGGGGAGCTGTTTTTT. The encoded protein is CASSFDSSEYTGELFF. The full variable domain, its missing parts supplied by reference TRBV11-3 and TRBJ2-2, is EAGVVQSPRYKIIEKKQPVAFWCNPISGHNTLYWYLQNLGQGPELLIRYENEEAVDDSQLPKDRFSAERLKGVDSTLKIQPAELGDSAVYLCASSFDSSEYTGELFFGEGSRLTVL.

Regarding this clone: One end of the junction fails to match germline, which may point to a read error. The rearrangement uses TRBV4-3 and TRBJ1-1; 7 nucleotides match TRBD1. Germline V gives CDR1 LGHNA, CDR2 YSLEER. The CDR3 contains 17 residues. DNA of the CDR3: TGCGCCAGCAGCCAAGATAGGCAGGGGGTCCCGAACGCTGAAGCTTTCTTT. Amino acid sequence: CASSQDRQGVPNAEAFF.

CDR3 in amino acids: CATSQNQETQYF. The CDR3 DNA follows: TGTGCCACCTCGCAGAACCAAGAGACCCAGTACTTC. The chain employs TRBV25-1 and TRBJ2-5; D gene unclear. The CDR3 consists of 12 residues. With 10 bases removed from V and 0 bases from J, the gap between germline ends came to 9 bases. Germline CDR1 MGHDK, CDR2 SYGVNS.

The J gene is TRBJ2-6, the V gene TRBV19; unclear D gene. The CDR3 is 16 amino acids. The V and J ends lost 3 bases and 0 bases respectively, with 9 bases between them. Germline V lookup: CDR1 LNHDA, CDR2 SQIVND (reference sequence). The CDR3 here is CASSMYIHSGANVLTF. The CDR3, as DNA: TGTGCCAGTAGTATGTACATCCACTCTGGGGCCAACGTCCTGACTTTC.

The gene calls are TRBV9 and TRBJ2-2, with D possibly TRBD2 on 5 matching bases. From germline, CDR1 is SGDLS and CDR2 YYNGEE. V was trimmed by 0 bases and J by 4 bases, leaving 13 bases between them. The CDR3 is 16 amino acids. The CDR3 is CASSVDIAGLTGELFF. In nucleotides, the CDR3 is TGTGCCAGCAGCGTAGATATTGCCGGACTCACCGGGGAGCTGTTTTTT.

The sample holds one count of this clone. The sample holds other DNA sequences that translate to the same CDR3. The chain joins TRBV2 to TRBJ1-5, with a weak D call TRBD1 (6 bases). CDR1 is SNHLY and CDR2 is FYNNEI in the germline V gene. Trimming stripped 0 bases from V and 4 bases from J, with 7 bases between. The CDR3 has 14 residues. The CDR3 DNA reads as TGTGCCAGCAGTGAAGCGAGGGGGAATCAGCCCCAGCATTTT. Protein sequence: CASSEARGNQPQHF.

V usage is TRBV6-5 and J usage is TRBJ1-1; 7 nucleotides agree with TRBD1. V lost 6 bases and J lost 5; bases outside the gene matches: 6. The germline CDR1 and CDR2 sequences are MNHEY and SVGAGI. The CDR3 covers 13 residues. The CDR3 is CASRKTTGTEAFF. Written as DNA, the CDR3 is TGTGCCAGCAGAAAAACGACAGGGACTGAAGCTTTCTTT.

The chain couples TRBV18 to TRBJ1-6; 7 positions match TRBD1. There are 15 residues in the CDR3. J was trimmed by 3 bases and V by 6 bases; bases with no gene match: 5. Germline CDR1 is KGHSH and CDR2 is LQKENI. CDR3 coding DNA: TGTGCCAGCTCGGGGGACAGCGGCTATAATTCACCCCTCCACTTT. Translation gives CASSGDSGYNSPLHF.

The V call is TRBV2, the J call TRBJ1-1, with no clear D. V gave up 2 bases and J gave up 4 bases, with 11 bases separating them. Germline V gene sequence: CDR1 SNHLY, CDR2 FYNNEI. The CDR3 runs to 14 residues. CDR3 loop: CASSEQRGGTEAFF. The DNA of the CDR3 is TGTGCCAGCAGTGAACAACGGGGAGGCACTGAAGCTTTCTTT.

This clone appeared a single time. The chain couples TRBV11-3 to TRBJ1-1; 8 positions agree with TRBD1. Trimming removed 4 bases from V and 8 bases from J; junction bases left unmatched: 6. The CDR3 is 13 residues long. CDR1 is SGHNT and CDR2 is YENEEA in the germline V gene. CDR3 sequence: CASSWSRTGEAFF. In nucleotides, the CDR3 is TGTGCCAGCAGCTGGAGCCGGACAGGGGAAGCTTTCTTT.

As DNA, the CDR3 is TGTGCCAGCAGCCTTTATCCTGGGACTAATCAGCCCCAGCATTTT. Amino acid sequence: CASSLYPGTNQPQHF. V usage is TRBV9 and J usage is TRBJ1-5; possible D gene TRBD1, 5 bases. This CDR3 has 15 amino acids. V lost 4 bases and J lost 4, with 15 bases in between. Germline V lookup: CDR1 SGDLS, CDR2 YYNGEE.

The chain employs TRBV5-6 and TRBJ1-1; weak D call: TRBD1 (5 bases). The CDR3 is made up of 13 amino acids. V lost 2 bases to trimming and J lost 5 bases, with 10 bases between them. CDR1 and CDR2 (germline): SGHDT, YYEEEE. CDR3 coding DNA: TGTGCCAGCAGCTTTAGGGGTGGAACTGAAGCTTTCTTT. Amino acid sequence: CASSFRGGTEAFF.

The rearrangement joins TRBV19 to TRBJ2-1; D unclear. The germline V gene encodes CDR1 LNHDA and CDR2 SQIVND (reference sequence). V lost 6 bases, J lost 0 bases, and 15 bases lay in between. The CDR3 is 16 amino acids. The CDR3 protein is CASRASRSYSYNEQFF. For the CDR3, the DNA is TGTGCCAGTAGGGCCTCGAGGAGCTACTCCTACAATGAGCAGTTCTTC.

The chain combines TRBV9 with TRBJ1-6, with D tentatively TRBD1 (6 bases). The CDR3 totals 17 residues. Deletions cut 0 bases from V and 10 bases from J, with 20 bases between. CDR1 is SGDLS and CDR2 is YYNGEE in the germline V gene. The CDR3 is CASSVVPLRDIYSPLHF. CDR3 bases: TGTGCCAGCAGCGTAGTACCACTCCGGGACATTTACTCACCCCTCCACTTT.

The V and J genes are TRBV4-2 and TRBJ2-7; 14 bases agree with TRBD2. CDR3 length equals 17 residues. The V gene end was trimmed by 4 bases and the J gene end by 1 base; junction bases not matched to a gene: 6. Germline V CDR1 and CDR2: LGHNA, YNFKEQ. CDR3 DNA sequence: TGTGCCAGCAGCCTCGGACTAGCGGGAGGTGGGTCCTACGAGCAGTACTTC. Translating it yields CASSLGLAGGGSYEQYF.

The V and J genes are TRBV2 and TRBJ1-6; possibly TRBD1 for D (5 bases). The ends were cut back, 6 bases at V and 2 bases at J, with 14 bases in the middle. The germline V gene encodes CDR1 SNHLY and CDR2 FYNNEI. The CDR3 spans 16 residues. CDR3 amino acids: CASRHFRETYNSPLHF. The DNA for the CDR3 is TGTGCCAGCAGGCATTTCAGGGAAACCTATAATTCACCCCTCCACTTT.

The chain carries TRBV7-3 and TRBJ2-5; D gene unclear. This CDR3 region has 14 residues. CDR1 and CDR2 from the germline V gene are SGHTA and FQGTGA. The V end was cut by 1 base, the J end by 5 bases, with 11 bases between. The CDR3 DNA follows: TGTGCCAGCAGCTTAAATGCAGGTAGTGAGACCCAGTACTTC. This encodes CASSLNAGSETQYF.

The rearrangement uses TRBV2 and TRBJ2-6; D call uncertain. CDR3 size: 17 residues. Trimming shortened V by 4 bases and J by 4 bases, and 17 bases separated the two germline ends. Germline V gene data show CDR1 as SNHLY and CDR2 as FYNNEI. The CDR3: CASSGAISVTGANVLTF. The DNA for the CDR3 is TGTGCCAGCAGTGGAGCAATAAGCGTCACCGGGGCCAACGTCCTGACTTTC.

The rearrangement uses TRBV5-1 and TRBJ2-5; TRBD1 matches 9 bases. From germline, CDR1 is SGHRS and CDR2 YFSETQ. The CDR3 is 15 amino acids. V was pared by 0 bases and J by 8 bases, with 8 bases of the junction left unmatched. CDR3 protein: CASSLVGQGHGTQYF. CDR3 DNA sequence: TGCGCCAGCAGCTTGGTGGGACAGGGCCATGGAACCCAGTACTTC.

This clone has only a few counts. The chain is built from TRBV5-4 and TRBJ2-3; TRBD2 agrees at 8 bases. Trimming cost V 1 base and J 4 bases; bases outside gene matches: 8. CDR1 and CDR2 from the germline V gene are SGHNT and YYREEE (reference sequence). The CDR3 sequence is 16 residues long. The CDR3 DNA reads TGTGCCAGCAGCTTGCCGGGACTCGGGGGGGCAGATACGCAGTATTTT. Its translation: CASSLPGLGGADTQYF.